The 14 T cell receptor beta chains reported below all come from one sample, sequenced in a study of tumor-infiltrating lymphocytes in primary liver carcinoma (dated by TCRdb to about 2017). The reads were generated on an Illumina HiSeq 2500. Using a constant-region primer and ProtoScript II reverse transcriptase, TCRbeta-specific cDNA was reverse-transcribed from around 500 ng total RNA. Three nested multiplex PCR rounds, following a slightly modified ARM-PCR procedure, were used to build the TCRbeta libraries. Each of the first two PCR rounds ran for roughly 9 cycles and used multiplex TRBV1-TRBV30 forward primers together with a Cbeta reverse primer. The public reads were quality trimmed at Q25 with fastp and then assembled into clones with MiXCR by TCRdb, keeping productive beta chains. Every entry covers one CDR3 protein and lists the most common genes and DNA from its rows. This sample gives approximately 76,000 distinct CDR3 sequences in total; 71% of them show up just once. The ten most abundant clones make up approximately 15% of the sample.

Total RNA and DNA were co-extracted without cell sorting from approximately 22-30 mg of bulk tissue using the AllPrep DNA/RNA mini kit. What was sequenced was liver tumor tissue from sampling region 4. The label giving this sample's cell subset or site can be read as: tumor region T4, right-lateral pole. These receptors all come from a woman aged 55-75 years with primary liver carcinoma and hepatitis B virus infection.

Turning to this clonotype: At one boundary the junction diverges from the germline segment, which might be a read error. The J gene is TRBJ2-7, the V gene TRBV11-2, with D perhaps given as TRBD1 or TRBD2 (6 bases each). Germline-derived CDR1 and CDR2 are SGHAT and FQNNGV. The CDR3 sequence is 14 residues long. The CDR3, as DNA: TGTGCCAGCAGCCCCCCTTCAGGGGCTAGCGACCTGTGCTTC. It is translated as CASSPPSGASDLCF.

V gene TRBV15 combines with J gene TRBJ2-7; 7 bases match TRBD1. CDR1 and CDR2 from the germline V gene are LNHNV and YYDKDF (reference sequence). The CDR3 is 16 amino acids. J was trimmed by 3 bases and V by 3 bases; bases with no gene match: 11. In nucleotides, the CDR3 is TGTGCCACCAGCAGGGGAACAGGGGTCCCCAGCTACGAGCAGTACTTC. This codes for CATSRGTGVPSYEQYF.

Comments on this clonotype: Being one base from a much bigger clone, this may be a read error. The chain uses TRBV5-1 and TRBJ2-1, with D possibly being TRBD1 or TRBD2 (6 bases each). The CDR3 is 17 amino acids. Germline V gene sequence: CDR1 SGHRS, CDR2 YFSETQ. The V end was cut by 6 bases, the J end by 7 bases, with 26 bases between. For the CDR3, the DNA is TGCGCCAGCAACGACTTCCAGGGGTGGACTAACGTGAATGAGCAGTTCTTC. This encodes CASNDFQGWTNVNEQFF. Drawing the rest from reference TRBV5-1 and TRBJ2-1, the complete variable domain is KAGVTQTPRYLIKTRGQQVTLSCSPISGHRSVSWYQQTPGQGLQFLFEYFSETQRNKGNFPGRFSGRQFSNSRSEMNVSTLELGDSALYLCASNDFQGWTNVNEQFFGPGTRLTVL.

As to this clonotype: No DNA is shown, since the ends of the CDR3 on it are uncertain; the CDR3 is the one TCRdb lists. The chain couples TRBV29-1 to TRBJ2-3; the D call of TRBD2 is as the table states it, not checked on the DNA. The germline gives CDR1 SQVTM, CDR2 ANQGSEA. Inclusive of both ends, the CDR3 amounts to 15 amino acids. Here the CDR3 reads CSVAYGSGSANMQCF.

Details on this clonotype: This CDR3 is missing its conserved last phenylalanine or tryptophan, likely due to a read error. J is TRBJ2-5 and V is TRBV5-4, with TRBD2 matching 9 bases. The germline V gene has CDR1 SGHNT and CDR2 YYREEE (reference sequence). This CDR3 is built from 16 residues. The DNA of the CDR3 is TGTGCCAGCAGCCCCGGGGTAGCGGGAGTCCAAGAGGCCCAGTACCTC. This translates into CASSPGVAGVQEAQYL.

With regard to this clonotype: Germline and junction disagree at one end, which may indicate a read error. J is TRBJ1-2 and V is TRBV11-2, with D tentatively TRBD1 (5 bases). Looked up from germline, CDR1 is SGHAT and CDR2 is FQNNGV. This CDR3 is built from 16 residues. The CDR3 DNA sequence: TGTGCCAGGAGCCTCTGGACACCGGAGGGGTTCTATGGCTACACTTTC. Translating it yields CARSLWTPEGFYGYTF.

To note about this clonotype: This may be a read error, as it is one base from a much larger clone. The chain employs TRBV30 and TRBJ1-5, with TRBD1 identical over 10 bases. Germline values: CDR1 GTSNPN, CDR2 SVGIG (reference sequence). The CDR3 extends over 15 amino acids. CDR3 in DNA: TGTACCTGGAGTGGCCGGGGGACAGGGGATCAGCCCCAGCATTTT. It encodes CTWSGRGTGDQPQHF.

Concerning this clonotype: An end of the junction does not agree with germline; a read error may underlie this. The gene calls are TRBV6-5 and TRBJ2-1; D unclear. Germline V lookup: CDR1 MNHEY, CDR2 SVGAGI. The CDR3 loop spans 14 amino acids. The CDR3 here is CASSSWGSYNEQFF. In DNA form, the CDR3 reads TGTGCTAGCAGTTCCTGGGGCTCCTACAATGAGCAGTTCTTC.

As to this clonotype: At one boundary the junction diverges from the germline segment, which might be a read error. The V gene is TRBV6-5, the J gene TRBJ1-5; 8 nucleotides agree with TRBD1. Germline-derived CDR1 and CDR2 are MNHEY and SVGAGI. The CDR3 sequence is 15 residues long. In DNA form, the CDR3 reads TGTGCCAGCAGTTACTCCGGACAGGGTAGTCATCCCCAACATTTT. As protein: CASSYSGQGSHPQHF.

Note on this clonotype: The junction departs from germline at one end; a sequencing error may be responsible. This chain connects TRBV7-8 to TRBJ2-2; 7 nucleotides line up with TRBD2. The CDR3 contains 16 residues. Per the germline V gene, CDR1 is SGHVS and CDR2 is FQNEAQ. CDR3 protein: CASSGGSSEYTGELFF. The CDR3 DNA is TGTGCCAGCAGCGGCGGGAGTAGCGAGTACACAGGGGAGCTGTTTTTT.

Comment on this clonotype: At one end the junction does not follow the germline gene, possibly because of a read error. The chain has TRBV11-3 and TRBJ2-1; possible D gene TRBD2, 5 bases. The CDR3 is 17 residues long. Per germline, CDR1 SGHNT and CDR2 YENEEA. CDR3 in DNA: TGCGCCAGCAGATTAGTGTTCGGCGGGCTTTCCTACAATGAGCAGTTCTTC. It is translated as CASRLVFGGLSYNEQFF. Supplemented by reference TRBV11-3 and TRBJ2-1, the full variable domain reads EAGVVQSPRYKIIEKKQPVAFWCNPISGHNTLYWYLQNLGQGPELLIRYENEEAVDDSQLPKDRFSAERLKGVDSTLKIQPAELGDSAVYLCASRLVFGGLSYNEQFFGPGTRLTVL.

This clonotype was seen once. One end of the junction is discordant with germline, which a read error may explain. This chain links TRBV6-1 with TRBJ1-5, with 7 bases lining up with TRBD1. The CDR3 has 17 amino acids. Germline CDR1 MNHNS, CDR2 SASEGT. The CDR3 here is CVSSLMDATGLNQPQRF. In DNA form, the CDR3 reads TGTGTCAGCAGTCTTATGGATGCGACAGGGCTCAATCAGCCCCAGCGTTTT.

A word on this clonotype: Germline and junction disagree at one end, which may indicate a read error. CDR3 sequence reads: CASSLFRPSTDTHNF. The DNA for the CDR3 is TGTGCCAGCAGTTTATTCCGGCCGAGCACAGATACGCACAATTTT. The V call is TRBV28, the J call TRBJ2-3, with D unclear. Germline CDR1 MDHEN, CDR2 SYDVKM. The CDR3 spans 15 residues.

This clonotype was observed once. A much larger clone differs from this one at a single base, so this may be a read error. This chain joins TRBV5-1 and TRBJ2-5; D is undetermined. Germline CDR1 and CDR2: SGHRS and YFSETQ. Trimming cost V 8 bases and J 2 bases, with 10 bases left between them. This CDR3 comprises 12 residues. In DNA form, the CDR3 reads TGCGCCAGGAGTCGGGTACAAGAGACCCAGTACTTC. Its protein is CARSRVQETQYF.